This passage covers 8 T cell receptor beta chains from one sample sequenced in a study of cytotoxic CD8 clonotypes in ibrutinib-treated CLL. Data came from immunoSEQ multiplex PCR; TCRdb stores just in-frame clones and leaves some out. The table has about 160,000 clones, roughly 77% seen once; the top ten hold about 2%. The sequenced sample was PBMCs, obtained after 12 months of ibrutinib treatment. These TCRs come from a human donor with chronic lymphocytic leukemia.

V and J are TRBV9 and TRBJ2-1; 10 bases agree with TRBD2. The germline gives CDR1 SGDLS, CDR2 YYNGEE. The V and J ends lost 0 bases and 6 bases, in that order; junction bases with no gene match: 3. The CDR3 covers 15 residues. The CDR3 loop reads CASSVAGTSVNEQFF. As DNA, the CDR3 is TGTGCCAGCAGCGTAGCCGGGACTAGCGTCAATGAGCAGTTCTTC.

The V gene is TRBV28, the J gene TRBJ1-3; D remains ambiguous. This CDR3 is built from 14 residues. Germline-derived CDR1 and CDR2 are MDHEN and SYDVKM. V lost 4 bases and J 3 bases, leaving 10 bases between the germline ends. CDR3 region: CASSSHHDGNTIYF. Here the CDR3 DNA reads TGTGCCAGCAGTTCACACCACGATGGAAACACCATATATTTT.

This chain links TRBV5-6 with TRBJ2-6; weak D call: TRBD2 (6 bases). The germline V gene has CDR1 SGHDT and CDR2 YYEEEE. The CDR3 totals 14 residues. The ends were cut back, 0 bases at V and 12 bases at J, with 13 bases in the middle. Here the CDR3 reads CASSLASGVSVLTF. The CDR3 DNA reads TGTGCCAGCAGCTTGGCCTCGGGGGTGAGCGTCCTGACTTTC. The full variable domain, with the rest looked up from reference TRBV5-6 and TRBJ2-6, is DAGVTQSPTHLIKTRGQQVTLRCSPKSGHDTVSWYQQALGQGPQFIFQYYEEEERQRGNFPDRFSGHQFPNYSSELNVNALLLGDSALYLCASSLASGVSVLTFGAGSRLTVL.

The chain uses TRBV4-1 and TRBJ2-1; 8 nucleotides match TRBD2. The germline gives CDR1 MGHRA, CDR2 YSYEKL. V dropped 1 base and J dropped 2; count of bases not matched to a gene: 7. The CDR3 is 17 amino acids. In nucleotides, the CDR3 is TGCGCCAGCAGCCAAGCTGGGGTAGCGGGGCCCTACAATGAGCAGTTCTTC. It specifies CASSQAGVAGPYNEQFF.

V and J are TRBV6-5 and TRBJ1-2; 7 positions match TRBD1. The CDR3 loop spans 14 amino acids. V shed 7 bases, J shed 4 bases, and the junction held 9 bases outside the gene matches. Per the germline V gene, CDR1 is MNHEY and CDR2 is SVGAGI. The CDR3 region is CASTLAGQPYGYTF. The CDR3 region has the DNA TGTGCCAGCACCTTGGCGGGACAGCCCTATGGCTACACCTTC.

Many counts were recorded for this clone. The V gene is TRBV2, the J gene TRBJ1-4, with TRBD1 matching 7 bases. Germline-derived CDR1 and CDR2 are SNHLY and FYNNEI. CDR3 length: 17 residues. V was pared by 6 bases and J by 4 bases, with 14 bases of the junction left unmatched. The CDR3 spells CASSLNAPGQLNEKLFF. Here the CDR3 DNA reads TGTGCCAGCAGCCTAAATGCCCCGGGACAGCTTAATGAAAAACTGTTTTTT.

The chain has TRBV4-2 and TRBJ2-1; 9 bases agree with TRBD2. Germline V gene sequence: CDR1 LGHNA, CDR2 YNFKEQ. CDR3 length: 16 amino acids. V gave up 1 base and J gave up 7 bases; unmatched junction bases: 8. In DNA form, the CDR3 reads TGTGCCAGCAGCCAAGCAGCGGGGGGAGGGTTGAATGAGCAGTTCTTC. The encoded protein is CASSQAAGGGLNEQFF.

The CDR3 is CASSPRADNSPLHF. The CDR3, as DNA: TGTGCCAGCTCACCCAGAGCTGATAATTCACCCCTCCACTTT. J is TRBJ1-6 and V is TRBV18; D remains ambiguous. The CDR3 has 14 amino acids. Germline V gives CDR1 KGHSH, CDR2 LQKENI. V was pared by 3 bases and J by 5 bases, with 8 bases between.